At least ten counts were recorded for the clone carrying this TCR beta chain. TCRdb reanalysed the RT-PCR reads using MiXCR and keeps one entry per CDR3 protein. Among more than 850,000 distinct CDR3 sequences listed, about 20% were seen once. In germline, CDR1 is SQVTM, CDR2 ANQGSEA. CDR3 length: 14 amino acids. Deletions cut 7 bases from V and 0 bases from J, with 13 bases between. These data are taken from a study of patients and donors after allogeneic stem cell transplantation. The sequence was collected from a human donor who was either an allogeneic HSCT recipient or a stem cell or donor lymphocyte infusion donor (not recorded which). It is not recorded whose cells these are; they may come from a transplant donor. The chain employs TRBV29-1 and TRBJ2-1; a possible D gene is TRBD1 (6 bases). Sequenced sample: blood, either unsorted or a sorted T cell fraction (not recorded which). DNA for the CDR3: TGCAGCGCCGGAGACAGGAGCTCCTACAATGAGCAGTTCTTC. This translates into CSAGDRSSYNEQFF.